This is a list of T cell receptor beta chains from one sample in a study of response to subunit inactivated influenza vaccine. One entry per CDR3 protein results from TCRdb running MiXCR on the RT-PCR reads. The sample shows approximately 500,000 distinct CDR3 sequences, around 13% of them seen only once. The sample was PBMCs from blood, taken roughly 12 days after vaccination. The receptor source for this set is a man between 50 and 59 years old who received an inactivated influenza vaccine. Both conserved end residues are part of each CDR3. The D gene is left open where the match is weak. A row's size may be missing; if present it is once, few, many or a size class.

NA,TRBV18,TRBD1,TRBJ2-7,CASSPAELGQGSYEQYF,TGTGCCAGCTCACCTGCTGAGTTAGGACAGGGGTCCTACGAGCAGTACTTC
few,TRBV7-2,TRBD2,TRBJ2-1,CASSLVTSGGPEQFF,TGTGCCAGCAGCTTAGTGACTAGCGGGGGTCCTGAGCAGTTCTTC
few,TRBV14,NA,TRBJ2-3,CASSQPGTGSDTQYF,TGTGCCAGCAGCCAACCGGGGACTGGCTCGGATACGCAGTATTTT
few,TRBV29-1,NA,TRBJ1-1,CSVEGSARNTEAFF,TGCAGCGTTGAGGGGTCCGCCCGGAACACTGAAGCTTTCTTT
NA,TRBV6-2/TRBV6-3,NA,TRBJ1-5,CASSYTERSWPQHF,TGTGCCAGCAGTTACACCGAACGGAGTTGGCCCCAGCATTTT
few,TRBV10-3,NA,TRBJ2-5,CAISEDRYQETQYF,TGTGCCATCAGTGAGGACCGGTACCAAGAGACCCAGTACTTC
NA,TRBV4-3,NA,TRBJ2-2,CASSQQLNTGELFF,TGCGCCAGCAGCCAACAGTTGAACACCGGGGAGCTGTTTTTT
many,TRBV28,NA,TRBJ2-5,CASSSTETQYF,TGTGCCAGCAGTTCTACAGAGACCCAGTACTTC
NA,TRBV18,TRBD1,TRBJ2-7,CASSPEPGDRGLRLEQYF,TGTGCCAGCTCACCCGAGCCGGGGGACAGGGGACTACGACTCGAGCAGTACTTC
few,TRBV5-1,NA,TRBJ2-2,CASSLAAGTPGELFF,TGCGCCAGCAGCTTGGCGGCAGGGACCCCCGGGGAGCTGTTTTTT
few,TRBV29-1,TRBD1,TRBJ2-6,CSVEGLDRGSGANVLTF,TGCAGCGTTGAAGGCCTGGACAGGGGTTCGGGGGCCAACGTCCTGACTTTC
NA,TRBV5-1,TRBD1,TRBJ2-7,CASSQGQGGNEQYF,TGCGCCAGCAGCCAAGGACAGGGTGGGAACGAGCAGTACTTC
few,TRBV9,NA,TRBJ2-3,CASSTRMGLVTDTQYF,TGTGCCAGCAGCACTCGAATGGGGCTAGTCACAGATACGCAGTATTTT
few,TRBV5-1,NA,TRBJ2-3,CASSAGSTSTDTQYF,TGCGCCAGCAGCGCCGGATCTACTAGCACAGATACGCAGTATTTT
NA,TRBV7-8,NA,TRBJ2-7,CASSPQVALTYEQYF,TGTGCCAGCAGTCCCCAAGTAGCTCTTACCTACGAGCAGTACTTC
NA,TRBV6-2/TRBV6-3,NA,TRBJ2-1,CASTADLYNEQFF,TGTGCCAGCACGGCGGACCTTTACAATGAGCAGTTCTTC
few,TRBV4-1,TRBD1,TRBJ1-4,CASSQPRDRWEKLFF,TGCGCCAGCAGCCAACCTCGGGACAGGTGGGAAAAACTGTTTTTT
few,TRBV15,TRBD2,TRBJ2-1,CATSETGLAGNEQFF,TGTGCCACCAGCGAGACGGGACTAGCGGGCAATGAGCAGTTCTTC
NA,TRBV12-3/TRBV12-4,NA,TRBJ2-5,CASTRRRVQETQYF,TGTGCCAGCACCCGCAGGAGGGTCCAAGAGACCCAGTACTTC
NA,TRBV3-1,NA,TRBJ1-2,CASSPRGGAGYTF,TGTGCCAGCAGCCCTAGGGGGGGGGCAGGCTACACCTTC
NA,TRBV5-1,TRBD1,TRBJ1-4,CASSFSQGAETRLFF,TGCGCCAGCAGCTTTTCTCAGGGGGCAGAGACTAGACTGTTTTTT
NA,TRBV6-2/TRBV6-3,NA,TRBJ1-3,CASSNGRISGNTIYF,TGTGCCAGCAGTAATGGACGGATCTCTGGAAACACCATATATTTT
few,TRBV29-1,NA,TRBJ1-1,CSVESKGNTEAFF,TGCAGCGTTGAGTCCAAGGGAAACACTGAAGCTTTCTTT
few,TRBV5-5,NA,TRBJ2-1,CASSFLDWGGEQFF,TGTGCCAGCAGCTTCCTTGACTGGGGCGGTGAGCAGTTCTTC
NA,TRBV5-1,TRBD2,TRBJ2-7,CASSLRPGTSGHPSSYEQYF,TGCGCCAGCAGCTTACGACCCGGGACTAGCGGCCACCCGAGCTCCTACGAGCAGTACTTC
NA,TRBV12-3/TRBV12-4,NA,TRBJ2-2,CASSSSPPGRGGELFF,TGTGCCAGCAGTTCTTCCCCCCCGGGGCGGGGCGGGGAGCTGTTTTTT
NA,TRBV20-1,NA,TRBJ2-1,CSARVPGNNEQFF,TGCAGTGCTAGAGTCCCTGGAAACAATGAGCAGTTCTTC
NA,TRBV4-1,NA,TRBJ2-1,CASSQAPRPSNNEQFF,TGCGCCAGCAGCCAAGCCCCTCGGCCCTCAAACAATGAGCAGTTCTTC
many,TRBV20-1,TRBD1,TRBJ2-7,CSAGGQRSYEQYF,TGCAGTGCTGGGGGACAGCGCTCCTACGAGCAGTACTTC
many,TRBV12-3/TRBV12-4,TRBD2,TRBJ2-2,CASSFSGGNTGELFF,TGTGCCAGCAGTTTTAGCGGGGGGAACACCGGGGAGCTGTTTTTT
few,TRBV7-9,NA,TRBJ1-2,CASSFTGRANYGYTF,TGTGCCAGCAGCTTCACAGGAAGAGCTAACTATGGCTACACCTTC
few,TRBV24-1,NA,TRBJ2-3,CATSVGGSPTDTQYF,TGTGCCACCAGTGTCGGAGGGAGCCCCACAGATACGCAGTATTTT
many,TRBV20-1,TRBD1,TRBJ1-5,CSASDRGLYSNQPQHF,TGCAGTGCGAGCGACAGGGGCCTATATAGCAATCAGCCCCAGCATTTT
NA,TRBV5-4,NA,TRBJ2-1,CASSQSVVNEQFF,TGTGCCAGCAGCCAATCGGTCGTTAATGAGCAGTTCTTC
NA,TRBV7-3,TRBD1,TRBJ2-1,CASSSSHRDSNNEQFF,TGTGCCAGCAGCTCCTCGCACCGGGACAGCAACAATGAGCAGTTCTTC